This record looks at one TCR beta chain sequence and its context. Random-hexamer reverse transcription was applied to about 0.45 to 1 ug RNA. The method of amplification for TCR beta CDR3 was immunoSEQ multiplex PCR, covering 54 Vbeta and 13 Jbeta. TCRdb independently ran MiXCR on the immunoSEQ multiplex PCR reads; one entry per CDR3 protein. In the table there are hundreds of thousands of distinct CDR3 sequences, about 88% of which are singletons. This sample stems from a study of CD8 T cells in Susac syndrome. Germline values: CDR1 MRHNA, CDR2 SNTAGT. The CDR3 length is 16 residues. The V end was cut by 4 bases, the J end by 8 bases, with 23 bases between.

The receptor was derived from a human donor with multiple sclerosis. The gene calls are TRBV6-4 and TRBJ1-2; TRBD1 is a possible D gene (6 bases). Material: CD8+ T cells from PBMCs. The CDR3 here is CASSGYNVDGGKGYTF. The CDR3 region has the DNA TGTGCCAGCAGTGGCTACAACGTGGACGGGGGCAAAGGCTACACCTTC.